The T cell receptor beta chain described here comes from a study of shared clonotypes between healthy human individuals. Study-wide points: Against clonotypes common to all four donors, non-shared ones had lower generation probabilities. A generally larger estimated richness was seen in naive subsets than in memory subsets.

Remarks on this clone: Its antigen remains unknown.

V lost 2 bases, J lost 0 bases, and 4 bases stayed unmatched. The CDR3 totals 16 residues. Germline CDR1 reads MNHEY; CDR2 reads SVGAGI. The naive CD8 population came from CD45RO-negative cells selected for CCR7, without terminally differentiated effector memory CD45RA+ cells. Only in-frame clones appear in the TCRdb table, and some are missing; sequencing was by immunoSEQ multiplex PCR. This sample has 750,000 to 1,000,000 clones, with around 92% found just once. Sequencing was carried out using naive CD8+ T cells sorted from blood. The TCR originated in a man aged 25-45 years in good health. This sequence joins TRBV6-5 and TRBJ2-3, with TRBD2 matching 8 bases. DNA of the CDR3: TGTGCCAGCAGTTACGGGACTAGAGATAGCACAGATACGCAGTATTTT. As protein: CASSYGTRDSTDTQYF.